This T cell receptor (beta chain) is drawn from a study of post-analysis software for immune sequencing data. Overall study findings and caveats: TRBV5-6, TRBV5-1 and TRBV20-1 were among 4 or 5 TRBV segments more frequent in patients than controls.

The CDR3 spans 18 residues. Trimming removed 1 base from V and 1 base from J; junction bases left unmatched: 13. CDR1 and CDR2 from the germline V gene are DFQATT and SNEGSKA (reference sequence). Concerning this clonotype: Its target is unknown.

Incorporated into the TCR beta cDNA libraries were unique molecular identifiers, which served to reduce PCR and sequencing biases. TCRdb analysed the PCR reads with MiXCR anew, one entry per CDR3 protein. The sample carries hundreds of thousands of distinct CDR3 sequences, under 55% recorded once. The receptor's source is a girl aged 10-17 years with multiple sclerosis. Source material: blood. This chain links TRBV20-1 with TRBJ2-1; 7 positions agree with TRBD2. In DNA form, the CDR3 reads TGCAGTGCTAGAGTTGATGTGGGGGGGAGGGAATCCTACAATGAGCAGTTCTTC. Residues: CSARVDVGGRESYNEQFF.